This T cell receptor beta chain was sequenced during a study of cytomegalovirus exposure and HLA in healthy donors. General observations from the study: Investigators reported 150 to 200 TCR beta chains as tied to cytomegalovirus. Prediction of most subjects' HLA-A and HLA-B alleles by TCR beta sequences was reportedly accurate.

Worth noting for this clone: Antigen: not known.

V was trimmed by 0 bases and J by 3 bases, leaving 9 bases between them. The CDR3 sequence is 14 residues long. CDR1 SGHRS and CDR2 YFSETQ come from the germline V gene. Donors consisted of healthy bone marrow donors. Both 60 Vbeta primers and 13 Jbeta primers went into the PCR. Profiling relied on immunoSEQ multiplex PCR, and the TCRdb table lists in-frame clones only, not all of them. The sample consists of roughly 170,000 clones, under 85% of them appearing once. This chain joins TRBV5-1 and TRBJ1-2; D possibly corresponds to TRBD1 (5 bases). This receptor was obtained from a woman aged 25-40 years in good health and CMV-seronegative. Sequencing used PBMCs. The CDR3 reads CASSLAGRDYGYTF. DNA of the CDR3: TGCGCCAGCAGCTTGGCAGGGCGTGACTATGGCTACACCTTC.